A selection of T cell receptor beta chains follows, all from one sample in a study of cytomegalovirus exposure and HLA in healthy donors. Method: immunoSEQ multiplex PCR; TCRdb's copy keeps in-frame clones and lacks some. The sample shows around 100,000 clones, approximately 80% of them seen only once. Sequencing input: PBMCs. The receptor source for this set is a woman aged 40 to 50 in good health and CMV-seronegative. The CDR3 runs from the conserved cysteine through the conserved F or W. A clone size is listed for some rows: how often the clone was seen (once, few, many), or a class if it is expanded.

>.|TRBJ2-2|TRBV6-1
CASSEGEPGELFF
>.|TRBJ1-3|TRBV4-2
CASSQVGEGLSGNTIYF
>.|TRBJ1-3|TRBV6-5
CASRSGRSAGNTIYF
>.|TRBJ2-7|TRBV28
CASSLGGESAYEQYF
>once|TRBJ2-2|TRBV7-8
CASSSPGGLVNTGELFF
>.|TRBJ2-7|TRBV7-6
CTSSLRLAGGPSEQYF
>.|TRBJ1-1|TRBV5-4
CASSLARANTEAFF
>.|TRBJ1-2|TRBV6-4
CASTPRQGANYGYTF
>few|TRBJ1-2|TRBV6-5
CASSYSAGLYGYTF
>.|TRBJ2-1|TRBV7-9
CASRRMLSGNEQFF
>.|TRBJ1-3|TRBV4-3
CASSQDSAASGNTIYF
>once|TRBJ2-2|TRBV2
CASSVQGSKNTGELFF
>.|TRBJ2-2|TRBV18
CASSPKDSLYTGELFF
>few|TRBJ2-7|TRBV7-8
CASSLVVSDEQYF
>.|TRBJ2-7|TRBV4-3
CASSQTGTGDEQYF
>.|TRBJ2-3|TRBV5-1
CASSLDWALTDTQYF
>.|TRBJ1-2|TRBV7-9
CASSLVEGAHGYTF
>.|TRBJ2-3|TRBV19
CASSIFGLARSGDTQYF
>.|TRBJ2-5|TRBV7-2
CASSPGPQEGQETQYF
>.|TRBJ2-7|TRBV28
CASSFLDSGGAYEQYF
>.|TRBJ1-3|TRBV27
CASRASGTGENTIYF
>.|TRBJ2-1|TRBV7-2
CASSFSGGGYNEQFF
>.|TRBJ2-1|TRBV4-3
CASSQYLAGFNEQFF
>.|TRBJ2-2|TRBV30
CAWSVRRVSTGELFF